The present entry profiles one T cell receptor beta chain with its context. Its antigen is still unknown. The record originates from a study of beta chain features in type 1 diabetes. Across the study: Over all samples combined, some 99,000,000 sorted cells were examined.

Study-wide results and caveats: Type 1 diabetes patients had moderately but significantly shorter TCRB CDR3s in all four CD4+ subsets.

Reverse transcribing all isolated RNA meant expressed TCRB transcripts were sequenced. An average around 3.5 million reads came from naive, central memory and regulatory T cell samples. The repertoire was sequenced with immunoSEQ multiplex PCR; TCRdb's copy has only in-frame clones and lacks some. The sample carries about 260,000 clones, 24% recorded once. A single heparinised blood sample, averaging around 120 mL, was obtained per donor. V dropped 2 bases and J dropped 3; count of bases not matched to a gene: 7. The CDR3 extends over 15 amino acids. Germline lookup yields CDR1 MDHEN and CDR2 SYDVKM. The sequence was obtained from a woman younger than 45 with type 1 diabetes. The chain uses TRBV28 and TRBJ2-7, with 7 positions matching TRBD2. Sequenced sample: naive CD4+ T cells from blood. DNA for the CDR3: TGTGCCAGCAGTTTACATCGGGGGAGGGACTACGAGCAGTACTTC. Translating it yields CASSLHRGRDYEQYF. Using reference TRBV28 and TRBJ2-7 for the parts outside the CDR3, the full variable domain is DVKVTQSSRYLVKRTGEKVFLECVQDMDHENMFWYRQDPGLGLRLIYFSYDVKMKEKGDIPEGYSVSREKKERFSLILESASTNQTSMYLCASSLHRGRDYEQYFGPGTRLTVT.